This T cell receptor beta chain was obtained from a study of cytomegalovirus exposure and HLA in healthy donors. Study-wide results and caveats: A list of 150 or so TCR beta chains associated with cytomegalovirus was given. TCR beta chain V- and J-gene trimming was linked, in a later analysis, to a missense variant in DCLRE1C.

This CDR3 spans 14 amino acids. The ends were cut back, 2 bases at V and 0 bases at J, with 8 bases in the middle. The germline gives CDR1 SEHNR, CDR2 FQNEAQ (reference sequence). At sampling all donors were nominally healthy, likely with unrecorded immune exposures. Details on this clone: Its antigen is unidentified.

Use of 60 Vbeta and 13 Jbeta primers characterized the PCR. The data were produced by immunoSEQ multiplex PCR, yet TCRdb's version contains in-frame clones alone and is incomplete. In all, the sample yields around 150,000 clones. The V gene is TRBV7-9, the J gene TRBJ2-7; D gene unclear. The sequencing sample was made of PBMCs. The receptor was isolated from a woman aged 55-69 years in good health and CMV-seronegative. CDR3 residues: CASSLTASSYEQYF. In DNA form, the CDR3 reads TGTGCCAGCAGCTTAACTGCGAGCTCCTACGAGCAGTACTTC.